Following are 15 T cell receptor beta chains from one sample sequenced in a study of T-cell reconstitution after alpha-beta-depleted transplantation in children. Unique molecular identifiers were used in preparing the TCRbeta library. Using its own MiXCR run on the PCR reads, TCRdb lists one record per CDR3 protein. The repertoire holds roughly 500,000 distinct CDR3 sequences, with over 9.5% as singletons. Sequencing was performed on PBMCs, taken before TCRalphabeta/CD19-depleted stem cell transplant. Receptor source: a child aged 2 to 10 with inherited bone marrow failure, due to receive a stem cell transplant.

There are many counts of this clonotype. The rearrangement joins TRBV6-2 or TRBV6-3 to TRBJ1-1, with no clear D. The CDR3 runs to 11 residues. Germline-derived CDR1 and CDR2 are MNHEY and SVGEGT. The V end was cut by 6 bases, the J end by 8 bases, with 10 bases between. CDR3: CASSAGAEAFF. In DNA form, the CDR3 reads TGTGCCAGCAGCGCCGGAGCGGAAGCTTTCTTT.

This clonotype was seen repeatedly, ten times or more. The J gene is TRBJ2-2, the V gene TRBV6-2 or TRBV6-3, with 9 nucleotides matching TRBD1. V trimming: 1 base; J trimming: 7 bases; junction bases outside the gene matches: 4. Germline V gene lookup returns CDR1 MNHEY and CDR2 SVGEGT. The CDR3 is 15 residues long. The CDR3 reads CASSYLGQGGGELFF. DNA for the CDR3: TGTGCCAGCAGTTACTTGGGACAGGGCGGCGGGGAGCTGTTTTTT.

The V and J genes are TRBV6-5 and TRBJ1-1; D is uncertain. The CDR3 has 15 amino acids. Germline values: CDR1 MNHEY, CDR2 SVGAGI. V lost 0 bases, J lost 2 bases, and 10 bases lay in between. This CDR3 reads CASSYSVGFNTEAFF. Here the CDR3 DNA reads TGTGCCAGCAGTTACTCGGTAGGGTTCAACACTGAAGCTTTCTTT.

This clonotype came up a few times. This chain connects TRBV7-9 to TRBJ2-1, with D perhaps matching TRBD1 or TRBD2 (5 bases each). The CDR3 is made up of 14 amino acids. Trimming took off 7 bases at V and 4 bases at J, with 14 bases between the two ends. From germline, CDR1 is SEHNR and CDR2 FQNEAQ (reference sequence). As DNA, the CDR3 is TGTGCCAGCAATCTGGGGGACGCATACAATGAGCAGTTCTTC. Translating it yields CASNLGDAYNEQFF.

Points on this clonotype: One base away lies a much larger clone, so this may be a sequencing read error. The chain joins TRBV12-3 or TRBV12-4 to TRBJ2-1, with 7 bases aligning to TRBD2. J gave up 10 bases and V 7 bases, and 10 bases lay outside the gene matches. The CDR3 length is 13 residues. CDR3 nucleotides: TGTGCCAGCACTCTGAGCGCGGGAGCGGAGCAGTTCTTC. Amino acids: CASTLSAGAEQFF.

The V call is TRBV11-2, the J call TRBJ2-7; 7 nucleotides agree with TRBD2. Unmatched junction bases numbered 3, after V lost 10 bases and J lost 0 bases. This CDR3 comprises 12 residues. From germline, CDR1 is SGHAT and CDR2 FQNNGV. In DNA form, the CDR3 reads TGTGCCACAAGCGGGAACTCCTACGAGCAGTACTTC. Translation gives CATSGNSYEQYF.

In this sample, this clonotype turned up many times. The V call is TRBV11-2, the J call TRBJ2-3; either TRBD1 or TRBD2 may supply D (5 bases each). The CDR3 has 16 amino acids. Germline CDR1 reads SGHAT; CDR2 reads FQNNGV. The V end lost 2 bases, the J end lost 5 bases, and 17 bases lay between the germline ends. The CDR3 region has the DNA TGTGCCAGCAGCTTAAACCAGGGAGCCCCCGAAGATACGCAGTATTTT. This translates into CASSLNQGAPEDTQYF.

This clonotype came up many times. The J gene is TRBJ2-1, the V gene TRBV20-1; TRBD1 matches 7 bases. Germline-derived CDR1 and CDR2 are DFQATT and SNEGSKA (reference sequence). The CDR3 runs 14 residues. The V and J ends lost 4 bases and 0 bases, in that order; junction bases with no gene match: 3. CDR3 DNA: TGCAGTGCTAACAGGGGAAGCTCCTACAATGAGCAGTTCTTC. Translated, it gives CSANRGSSYNEQFF.

This clonotype appeared many times. This sequence joins TRBV11-2 and TRBJ2-3, with 9 bases matching TRBD2. This CDR3 is built from 16 residues. Germline V gene sequence: CDR1 SGHAT, CDR2 FQNNGV. With V trimmed by 3 bases and J by 0 bases, 4 bases remained unmatched. CDR3 sequence: CASSFTSGSSTDTQYF. The DNA for the CDR3 is TGTGCCAGCAGCTTTACTAGCGGGTCTAGCACAGATACGCAGTATTTT.

This clonotype was counted ten times or more. The rearrangement links TRBV4-3 to TRBJ2-2, with 16 bases matching TRBD2. The ends lost 1 base at V and 5 bases at J; junction bases unmatched: 10. The CDR3 totals 20 residues. Germline V gives CDR1 LGHNA, CDR2 YSLEER. In DNA, the CDR3 is TGCGCCAGCAGCCAAGGACCAACCGGGACTAGCGGGAGGGATACCGGGGAGCTGTTTTTT. It is translated as CASSQGPTGTSGRDTGELFF.

This clonotype was seen many times. The chain has TRBV15 and TRBJ2-3; 13 positions match TRBD2. Germline V gene data show CDR1 as LNHNV and CDR2 as YYDKDF (reference sequence). The CDR3 is 19 amino acids. V trimming: 8 bases; J trimming: 5 bases; junction bases outside the gene matches: 19. CDR3 sequence reads: CATAGRGLAGVRLEDTQYF. In nucleotides, the CDR3 is TGTGCCACCGCGGGTCGTGGACTAGCGGGAGTGAGGCTTGAAGATACGCAGTATTTT. The variable domain in full, completed from reference TRBV15 and TRBJ2-3, reads DAMVIQNPRYQVTQFGKPVTLSCSQTLNHNVMYWYQQKSSQAPKLLFHYYDKDFNNEADTPDNFQSRRPNTSFCFLDIRSPGLGDTAMYLCATAGRGLAGVRLEDTQYFGPGTRLTVL.

This clonotype appeared many times. V is TRBV7-9 and J is TRBJ2-5, with D possibly being TRBD2 (5 bases). Trimming removed 5 bases from V and 0 bases from J, with 16 bases in between. In germline, CDR1 is SEHNR, CDR2 FQNEAQ (reference sequence). The CDR3 has 16 amino acids. CDR3 region: CASSQDSLLYQETQYF. DNA for the CDR3: TGTGCCAGCAGCCAGGACTCCCTCCTATACCAAGAGACCCAGTACTTC.

At least ten counts were recorded for this clonotype. The chain has TRBV10-3 and TRBJ2-1; D assignment may be TRBD1 or TRBD2 (5 bases each). Germline assignment: CDR1 ENHRY and CDR2 SYGVKD. The CDR3 is 18 residues long. V lost 10 bases to trimming and J lost 1 base, with 26 bases between them. The CDR3 DNA is TGTGCCAAAGCAGAGTGGGACCTGGAAGGAAGTTCCTACAATGAGCAGTTCTTC. Its protein is CAKAEWDLEGSSYNEQFF.

The chain links TRBV6-2 or TRBV6-3 to TRBJ2-5, with 14 bases fitting TRBD2. Germline loops: CDR1 MNHEY, CDR2 SVGEGT. Trimming cost V 8 bases and J 4 bases; bases outside gene matches: 12. The CDR3 runs to 17 residues. The CDR3 DNA reads as TGTGCCAGCTCGACCGGGACTAGCGGGAGCGAAGGAGAGACCCAGTACTTC. Translation: CASSTGTSGSEGETQYF.

Notes on this clonotype: It may be a read error: a sequence one base away is much more abundant. The V gene is TRBV28, the J gene TRBJ1-1; D unresolved. The CDR3 spans 9 residues. Germline assignment: CDR1 MDHEN and CDR2 SYDVKM. The CDR3 reads CASGPDAFF. CDR3 sequence (DNA): TGTGCCAGCGGCCCTGACGCTTTCTTT.